This TCR beta chain was sequenced during a study of T cells in Graves' hyperthyroidism and ophthalmopathy (dated by TCRdb to the late 2010s). In the study overall: Peripheral blood was collected at initial diagnosis, before any treatment. To identify distinguishing TCR V-J signatures, a discovery cohort of 100 patients was used, comprising 40 to 45 with Graves' ophthalmopathy and 57 with stable Graves' hyperthyroidism. Prospective prediction of ophthalmopathy was tested in an independent validation cohort of approximately 19 hyperthyroidism patients and roughly 16 patients who later progressed to ophthalmopathy. For training and testing, the 100 or so patients in the discovery cohort were randomly divided in a 7:3 ratio. In addition, the study compared T-cell repertoires in thyroid tissue and in blood from five to seven Graves' hyperthyroidism patients. After blood sampling, hyperthyroidism patients were treated with methimazole at a starting dose of 30 mg daily, and ophthalmopathy patients were treated with high-dose intravenous methylprednisolone. The paper describes TCR Vbeta CDR3 sequencing of 120 to 150 peripheral blood samples, made up of 43 ophthalmopathy patients, approximately 73 hyperthyroidism patients and roughly 17 progressor patients.

V and J are truncated by 5 bases and 5 bases respectively, leaving an intervening sequence of 16 bases. Reading the germline V gene (reference sequence) gives CDR1 SEHNR and CDR2 FQNEAQ. The CDR3 measures 15 amino acids from cysteine to phenylalanine. The entry retains the CDR3 DNA only, 45 bases that are in frame from base 1. Stable Graves' hyperthyroidism was defined as no progression to ophthalmopathy during 18 months of follow-up. The hyperthyroidism patients were between 18 and 65 years old and newly diagnosed, with a disease duration of less than 2 months. Patients with uncontrolled infections, other autoimmune diseases, pregnancy or lactation were excluded. Diagnoses were based on clinical symptoms, serum thyroxine and TRAb, thyroid ultrasound and orbital computed tomography. PBMCs were isolated from around 10 ml of fresh peripheral blood by Ficoll-Paque density gradient centrifugation. Trizol reagent was used to extract total RNA, and RNA quality was then checked on an Agilent 2100 Bioanalyzer.

This clonotype showed up many times. The target of this receptor is not known. No much larger clone exists at a distance of one base, and base qualities are not known. The study at large found these results: During validation, the model predicted progression to ophthalmopathy a median of roughly six months ahead of onset, with almost 71% sensitivity and more than 72% specificity. Most expanded thyroid clonotypes (frequency above 0.001) were also found in blood, which suggests that blood repertoires may mirror thyroid immune responses. In cross-validation, a model built on a 13 V-J signature told ophthalmopathy apart from stable hyperthyroidism with approximately 90% sensitivity and about 81% specificity, and in testing the same model reached 80%/75%. No statistical method was used to fix the sample size in advance, and group allocation was not hidden from the investigators.

The TCR beta CDR3 regions were amplified from RNA transcripts. For the first round of RT-PCR on the TCR CDR3, the HTBI primer set was used together with the Qiagen OneStep RT-PCR kit. Libraries were constructed in a second round of multiplex PCR, after which size selection and purification were performed. Paired-end sequencing of the libraries was performed with 100 bp reads on an Illumina HiSeq2000. Concerning the study's data processing: Raw data were processed with SOAPnuke, discarding reads with adapters, uncalled bases, mean Phred below 15, or no exact constant-primer or identifier match. COPE v1.2.5 was used to merge the high-quality paired reads, and each unique nucleotide sequence was defined as a clonotype. MiTCR v1.1 was used to align the clonotypes against IMGT TRBV, TRBD and TRBJ reference segments. Only V-J combinations with frequency above 0.0001, covering 98% to 99.2% of repertoires, were analysed. A TCS score was defined as the ratio of F50 (clonal expansion) to E x V (chaos), with BLOSUM62-based TCRdist applied between CDR3 peptides within each V-J. Welch's t-statistics and random forest reduced around 520 V-J features to 10 to 15, which were used in a naive Bayes classifier (R e1071). TCRdb cleaned the public reads at Q25 with fastp, built clones with MiXCR and kept in-frame beta chains. Here each entry gathers all rows of one CDR3 protein and keeps the most common genes and DNA. TCRdb, not the original authors, processed these V and J calls. The table for this sample lists around 580,000 distinct CDR3 sequences; approximately 15% of them were counted only once. The ten largest clones capture 18% of the sample.

The TCR was taken from a woman between 18 and 29 years old with Graves' hyperthyroidism. This chain is built from TRBV7-9 and TRBJ2-1; the D gene remains uncertain. Material for sequencing was blood. The nucleotide sequence reads TGTGCCAGCAGCGCCGCTAGTCCTAGTAACAATGAGCAGTTCTTC. It specifies CASSAASPSNNEQFF.